The present TCR beta chain was sequenced within a study of ipilimumab plus nivolumab after autologous stem cell transplantation. As for the study in general: Patients received a median of roughly 5 ipilimumab and about 8 nivolumab doses. DLBCL patients had primary refractory or relapsed disease.

Generated by immunoSEQ multiplex PCR, the TCRdb table keeps only in-frame clones and is missing some. Altogether 20,000 to 25,000 clones are present, 70% to 80% being singletons, with the ten largest covering roughly 25%. Only a few counts were recorded for this clone. Its antigen is still unknown. Patients got ipilimumab 1 mg/kg beginning 14 to 28 days post-transplant. The CDR3 runs to 13 residues. V dropped 0 bases and J dropped 7 bases, with 7 bases sitting between them. The germline V gene has CDR1 LNHNV and CDR2 YYDKDF (reference sequence). Regarding the study as a whole: The authors say TCR, Treg and microbiome findings warrant further study.

This specimen was PBMCs, taken in a trial of ipilimumab plus nivolumab as post-transplant consolidation. J is TRBJ1-5 and V is TRBV15; D is uncertain. This TCR came from a male donor with diffuse large B-cell lymphoma. The CDR3 region is CATSRDSRQPQHF. The CDR3 coding sequence is TGTGCCACCAGCAGAGATTCCCGGCAGCCCCAGCATTTT.